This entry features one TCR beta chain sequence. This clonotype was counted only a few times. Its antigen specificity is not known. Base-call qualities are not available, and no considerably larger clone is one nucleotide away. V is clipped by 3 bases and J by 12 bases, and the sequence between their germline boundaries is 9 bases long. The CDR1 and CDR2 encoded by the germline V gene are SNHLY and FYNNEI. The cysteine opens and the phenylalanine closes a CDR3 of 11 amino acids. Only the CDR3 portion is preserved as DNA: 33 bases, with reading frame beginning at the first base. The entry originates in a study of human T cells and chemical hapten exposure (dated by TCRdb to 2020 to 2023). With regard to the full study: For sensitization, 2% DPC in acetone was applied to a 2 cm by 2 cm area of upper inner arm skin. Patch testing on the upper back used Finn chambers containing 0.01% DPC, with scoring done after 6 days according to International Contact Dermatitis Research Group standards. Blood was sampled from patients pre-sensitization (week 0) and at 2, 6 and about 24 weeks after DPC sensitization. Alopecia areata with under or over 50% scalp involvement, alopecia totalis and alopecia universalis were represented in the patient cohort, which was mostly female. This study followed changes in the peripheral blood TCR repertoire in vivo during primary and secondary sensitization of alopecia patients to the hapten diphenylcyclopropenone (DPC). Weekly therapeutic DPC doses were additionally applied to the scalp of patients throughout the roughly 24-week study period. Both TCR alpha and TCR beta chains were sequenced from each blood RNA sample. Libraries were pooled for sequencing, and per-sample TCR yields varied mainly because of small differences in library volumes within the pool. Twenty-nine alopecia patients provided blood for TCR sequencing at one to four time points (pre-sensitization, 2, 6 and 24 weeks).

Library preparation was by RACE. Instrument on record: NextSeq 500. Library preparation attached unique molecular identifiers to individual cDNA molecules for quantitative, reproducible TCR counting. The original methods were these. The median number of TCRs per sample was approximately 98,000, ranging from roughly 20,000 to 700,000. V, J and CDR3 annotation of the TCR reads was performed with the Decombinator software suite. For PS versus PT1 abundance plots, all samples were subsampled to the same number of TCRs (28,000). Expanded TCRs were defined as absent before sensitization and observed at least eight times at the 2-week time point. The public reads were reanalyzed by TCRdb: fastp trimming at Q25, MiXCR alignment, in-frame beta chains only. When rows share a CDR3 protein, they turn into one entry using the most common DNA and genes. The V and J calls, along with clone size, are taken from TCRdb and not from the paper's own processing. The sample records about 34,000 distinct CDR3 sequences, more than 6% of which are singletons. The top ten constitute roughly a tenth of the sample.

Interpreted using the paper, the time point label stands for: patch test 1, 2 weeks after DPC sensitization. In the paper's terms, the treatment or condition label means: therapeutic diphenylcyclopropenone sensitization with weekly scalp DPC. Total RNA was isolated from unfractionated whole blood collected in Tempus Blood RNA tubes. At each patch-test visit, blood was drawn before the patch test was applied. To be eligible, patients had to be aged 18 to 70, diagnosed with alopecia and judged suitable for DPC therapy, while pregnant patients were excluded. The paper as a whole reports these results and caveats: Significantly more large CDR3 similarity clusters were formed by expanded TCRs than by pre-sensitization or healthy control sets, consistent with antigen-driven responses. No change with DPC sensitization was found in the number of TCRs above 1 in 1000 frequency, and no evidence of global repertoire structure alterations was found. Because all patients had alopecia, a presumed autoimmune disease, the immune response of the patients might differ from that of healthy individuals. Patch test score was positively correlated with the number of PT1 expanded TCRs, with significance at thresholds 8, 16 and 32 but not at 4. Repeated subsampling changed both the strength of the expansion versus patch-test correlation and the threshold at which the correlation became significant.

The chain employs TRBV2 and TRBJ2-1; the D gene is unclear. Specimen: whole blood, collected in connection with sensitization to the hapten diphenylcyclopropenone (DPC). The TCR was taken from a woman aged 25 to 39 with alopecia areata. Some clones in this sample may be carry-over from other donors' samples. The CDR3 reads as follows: CASSDSTLQFF. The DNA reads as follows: TGTGCCAGCAGTGACAGTACGTTGCAGTTCTTC.